This T cell receptor (beta chain) was captured by sequencing in a study of cytomegalovirus exposure and HLA in healthy donors. With respect to this clone: The antigen is not known.

The PCR employed 60 Vbeta primers together with 13 Jbeta primers. Produced via immunoSEQ multiplex PCR; TCRdb's table is partial and in-frame only. The data show 110,000 to 150,000 clones, with over 65% seen just once and 2.5% to 3% held by the top ten. Study-wide results and limits: Later on, an analysis found that several of the most significant clusters appeared to be linked to common viral pathogens, which included parvovirus B19. Near-uniform donor sequencing depth was presumed by presence/absence analyses. Segments of the TCR beta V type were, in most cases, productive about 87% or about 30% of the time in an earlier analysis. One later analysis reportedly identified an Asian-associated ancestry cluster that showed fewer N-insertions than the approximately 710-donor mean.

The sequenced sample consisted of PBMCs. The receptor's source is a female donor in good health and CMV-seronegative.

The CDR3 bases are TGTGCCAGCAGCCGAAGTACGGGCACTGAAGCTTTCTTT. This translates into CASSRSTGTEAFF. This chain links TRBV7-6 with TRBJ1-1; D remains unclear. The germline V gene encodes CDR1 SGHVS and CDR2 FNYEAQ. Trimming cost V 5 bases and J 4 bases, with 11 bases left between them. The CDR3 length is 13 residues.